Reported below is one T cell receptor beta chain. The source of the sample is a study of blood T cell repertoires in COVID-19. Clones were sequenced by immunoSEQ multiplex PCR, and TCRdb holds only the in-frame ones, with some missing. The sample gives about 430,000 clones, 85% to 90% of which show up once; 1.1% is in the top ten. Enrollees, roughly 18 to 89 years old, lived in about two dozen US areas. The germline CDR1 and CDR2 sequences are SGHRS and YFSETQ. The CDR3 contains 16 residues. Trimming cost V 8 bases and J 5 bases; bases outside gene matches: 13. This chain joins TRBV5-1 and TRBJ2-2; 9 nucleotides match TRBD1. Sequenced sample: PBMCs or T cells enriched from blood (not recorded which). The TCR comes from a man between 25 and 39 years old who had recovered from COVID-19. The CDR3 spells CASSTPGTGRTGELFF. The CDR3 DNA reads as TGCGCCAGTTCGACCCCCGGGACAGGGCGGACCGGGGAGCTGTTTTTT. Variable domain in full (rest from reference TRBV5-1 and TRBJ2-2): KAGVTQTPRYLIKTRGQQVTLSCSPISGHRSVSWYQQTPGQGLQFLFEYFSETQRNKGNFPGRFSGRQFSNSRSEMNVSTLELGDSALYLCASSTPGTGRTGELFFGEGSRLTVL.